What follows are 15 T cell receptor beta chains derived from one specimen sequenced in a study of blood T cell repertoires in COVID-19. Repertoires were generated with immunoSEQ multiplex PCR, while TCRdb's copy carries only in-frame clones and drops some. This table holds hundreds of thousands of clones, more than 75% found once. Sequencing used PBMCs or T cells enriched from blood (not recorded which). The receptors here all came from a woman in her forties or fifties who had recovered from COVID-19.

CDR3 residues: CASSLAPGRDTDTQYF. The CDR3 coding sequence is TGTGCCAGCAGCTTAGCACCGGGGAGAGACACAGATACGCAGTATTTT. V gene TRBV11-1 combines with J gene TRBJ2-3, with D tentatively TRBD2 (5 bases). CDR1 SGHAT and CDR2 FQDESV come from the germline V gene (reference sequence). This CDR3 has 16 residues. V lost 0 bases and J lost 2, with 12 bases in between.

The J gene is TRBJ2-7, the V gene TRBV28; possibly TRBD2 for D (6 bases). The CDR3 has 14 amino acids. Trimming took 4 bases from V and 1 from J, leaving 11 bases between them. Looked up from germline, CDR1 is MDHEN and CDR2 is SYDVKM. Written as DNA, the CDR3 is TGTGCCAGCAGTTCCCCGGGAGTATCCTACGAGCAGTACTTC. Its translation is CASSSPGVSYEQYF. Using reference TRBV28 and TRBJ2-7 for the parts outside the CDR3, the full variable domain is DVKVTQSSRYLVKRTGEKVFLECVQDMDHENMFWYRQDPGLGLRLIYFSYDVKMKEKGDIPEGYSVSREKKERFSLILESASTNQTSMYLCASSSPGVSYEQYFGPGTRLTVT.

V is TRBV11-2 and J is TRBJ1-6; tentative D call: TRBD1 (5 bases). V was trimmed by 1 base and J by 9 bases, leaving 16 bases between them. CDR1 is SGHAT, CDR2 FQNNGV, per germline. The CDR3 length is 16 residues. This chain's CDR3 is CASSLGSQGQRSPLHF. The CDR3, as DNA: TGTGCCAGCAGCTTAGGCTCGCAGGGCCAACGTTCACCCCTCCACTTT.

The rearrangement uses TRBV6-2 or TRBV6-3 and TRBJ2-7, with 10 positions matching TRBD2. Germline V gives CDR1 MNHEY, CDR2 SVGEGT. This CDR3 contains 15 residues. J gave up 4 bases and V 5 bases, and 8 bases lay outside the gene matches. The CDR3 DNA reads as TGTGCCAGCAGTGACCCAAGCGGGAGGGGATACGAGCAGTACTTC. This codes for CASSDPSGRGYEQYF.

This chain uses TRBV28 with TRBJ2-3; weak D call: TRBD2 (6 bases). This CDR3 spans 15 amino acids. Trimming cost V 2 bases and J 0 bases, with 9 bases left between them. CDR1 and CDR2 (germline): MDHEN, SYDVKM. This chain's CDR3 is CASSLQGTSTDTQYF. The CDR3 DNA is TGTGCCAGCAGTTTACAAGGGACTAGCACAGATACGCAGTATTTT. The whole variable domain, filled in from reference TRBV28 and TRBJ2-3, reads DVKVTQSSRYLVKRTGEKVFLECVQDMDHENMFWYRQDPGLGLRLIYFSYDVKMKEKGDIPEGYSVSREKKERFSLILESASTNQTSMYLCASSLQGTSTDTQYFGPGTRLTVL.

The rearrangement joins TRBV7-9 to TRBJ2-1, with TRBD1 identical over 8 bases. The CDR3 runs to 15 residues. V shed 5 bases and J 3 bases; nucleotides not matched to a gene: 6. Germline values: CDR1 SEHNR, CDR2 FQNEAQ (reference sequence). The CDR3 spells CASSKDRAGYNEQFF. CDR3 DNA: TGTGCCAGCAGCAAGGACAGGGCAGGCTACAATGAGCAGTTCTTC.

The chain has TRBV5-1 and TRBJ2-7; D perhaps matches TRBD1 (6 bases). The CDR3 runs 15 residues. The V end lost 4 bases, the J end lost 0 bases, and 14 bases lay between the germline ends. Germline values: CDR1 SGHRS, CDR2 YFSETQ. The CDR3 nucleotides read TGCGCCAGCAGCCCGGCCAGGGGTTCCTCCTACGAGCAGTACTTC. Its protein product is CASSPARGSSYEQYF.

This chain joins TRBV28 and TRBJ1-6, with TRBD1 identical over 7 bases. The length of the CDR3 is 16 residues. J gave up 0 bases and V 6 bases, and 5 bases lay outside the gene matches. CDR1 is MDHEN, CDR2 SYDVKM, per germline. The CDR3 reads CASRTRDSSYNSPLHF. CDR3 nucleotides: TGTGCCAGCAGGACCCGGGACAGCTCCTATAATTCACCCCTCCACTTT.

The V call is TRBV6-2 or TRBV6-3, the J call TRBJ2-1; the D gene is possibly TRBD1 (5 bases). This CDR3 region has 18 residues. Germline CDR1 reads MNHEY; CDR2 reads SVGEGT. Trimming stripped 0 bases from V and 2 bases from J, with 17 bases between. This CDR3 reads CASSYSGLGRKTYNEQFF. The DNA for the CDR3 is TGTGCCAGCAGTTACTCGGGGCTTGGACGGAAGACCTACAATGAGCAGTTCTTC.

The CDR3 DNA reads as TGCAGCGTTGAAGATTTCCAGTACCAAGAGACCCAGTACTTC. Translation: CSVEDFQYQETQYF. The chain employs TRBV29-1 and TRBJ2-5; no definite D call. The CDR3 totals 14 residues. CDR1 is SQVTM and CDR2 is ANQGSEA in the germline V gene. Trimming stripped 0 bases from V and 0 bases from J, with 8 bases between.

The V call is TRBV2, the J call TRBJ2-7, with TRBD1 identical over 7 bases. There are 16 residues in the CDR3. V lost 5 bases and J lost 0; bases outside the gene matches: 10. CDR1 is SNHLY and CDR2 is FYNNEI in the germline V gene. CDR3 in amino acids: CASSQPGQLLSYEQYF. CDR3 in DNA: TGTGCCAGCAGTCAACCGGGACAGCTACTCTCCTACGAGCAGTACTTC.

This chain links TRBV5-1 with TRBJ2-3; D remains unclear. CDR3 length: 14 residues. V lost 3 bases to trimming and J lost 1 base, with 9 bases between them. Germline-derived CDR1 and CDR2 are SGHRS and YFSETQ. CDR3 coding DNA: TGCGCCAGCAGCTGGGCCTGGGGCACAGATACGCAGTATTTT. As protein: CASSWAWGTDTQYF.

The genes are TRBV7-9 and TRBJ1-4, with 8 bases matching TRBD1. After removal of 4 bases from V and 8 bases from J, the junction contained 6 bases not matched to a gene. Germline V CDR1 and CDR2: SEHNR, FQNEAQ (reference sequence). The CDR3 covers 14 residues. The CDR3 reads CASSSGQGWEKLFF. For the CDR3, the DNA is TGTGCCAGCAGCTCTGGACAGGGATGGGAAAAACTGTTTTTT.

The rearrangement joins TRBV28 to TRBJ1-1; tentatively, D is TRBD1 (5 bases). CDR1 and CDR2 (germline): MDHEN, SYDVKM. Deletions cut 1 base from V and 4 bases from J, with 10 bases between. The CDR3 contains 14 residues. The CDR3 here is CASSLSGGGTEAFF. The CDR3, as DNA: TGTGCCAGCAGTTTATCGGGGGGAGGCACTGAAGCTTTCTTT. The full variable domain, in which reference TRBV28 and TRBJ1-1 provide the parts outside the CDR3, is DVKVTQSSRYLVKRTGEKVFLECVQDMDHENMFWYRQDPGLGLRLIYFSYDVKMKEKGDIPEGYSVSREKKERFSLILESASTNQTSMYLCASSLSGGGTEAFFGQGTRLTVV.

This clone was found a few times. This rearrangement joins TRBV5-1 to TRBJ2-3, with D perhaps TRBD2 (5 bases). V lost 0 bases, J lost 0 bases, and 11 bases lay in between. This CDR3 is 16 amino acids long. Germline lookup yields CDR1 SGHRS and CDR2 YFSETQ. CDR3 nucleotides: TGCGCCAGCAGCTTGGTTGCGGGCCAAAGCACAGATACGCAGTATTTT. Its translation: CASSLVAGQSTDTQYF.